This T cell receptor beta chain originates from a study of blood T cell repertoires in COVID-19. The wider study: From T cells, B-cell-depleted T cells, or PBMCs came the material, which was cDNA or gDNA.

Using immunoSEQ multiplex PCR, the repertoire was profiled, and TCRdb retains in-frame clones only, with some absent. The repertoire holds 150,000 to 200,000 clones, roughly 85% seen once, with roughly 5.1% in the top ten. This CDR3 is built from 14 residues. Germline values: CDR1 GTSNPN, CDR2 SVGIG (reference sequence). V was clipped by 4 bases and J by 3 bases, with 15 bases between them. V gene TRBV30 combines with J gene TRBJ1-2; D perhaps matches TRBD1 (6 bases). The TCR sequence derives from a woman between 25 and 40 years old with acute or convalescent COVID-19. Material: peripheral blood. The CDR3 DNA follows: TGTGCCTGGACCGCAGGTTACAGGGACTATGGCTACACCTTC. This gives the protein CAWTAGYRDYGYTF.